This T cell receptor (beta chain) was found in a study of beta chain features in type 1 diabetes. Study-level background: Age, gender and cell yields were alike across patients and healthy donors. Study-wide results and caveats: VDJ junctions in type 1 diabetes patients carried more deletions and fewer insertions. In all four CD4+ subsets, TCRB CDR3 length was significantly, moderately reduced in type 1 diabetes.

The investigators reverse transcribed all of the isolated RNA, so they sequenced expressed TCRB transcripts. TCRdb keeps only in-frame clones here, not all; method: immunoSEQ multiplex PCR. The table records 500,000 to 850,000 clones, 11% to 15% of them present only once. Germline trimming cut 2 bases from V and 4 bases from J; bases unmatched to any gene: 5. Germline V gene lookup returns CDR1 SQVTM and CDR2 ANQGSEA. The CDR3 consists of 14 residues. This clone was recorded a few times. The antigen is unknown. Other DNA sequences in the sample encode the same CDR3. V is TRBV29-1 and J is TRBJ2-1; 7 nucleotides line up with TRBD2. The sequence derives from a man younger than 35 with type 1 diabetes. The sequencing input was naive CD4+ T cells from blood. This CDR3 is CSVEPGGPYNEQFF. DNA for the CDR3: TGCAGCGTTGAACCGGGGGGACCTTACAATGAGCAGTTCTTC.